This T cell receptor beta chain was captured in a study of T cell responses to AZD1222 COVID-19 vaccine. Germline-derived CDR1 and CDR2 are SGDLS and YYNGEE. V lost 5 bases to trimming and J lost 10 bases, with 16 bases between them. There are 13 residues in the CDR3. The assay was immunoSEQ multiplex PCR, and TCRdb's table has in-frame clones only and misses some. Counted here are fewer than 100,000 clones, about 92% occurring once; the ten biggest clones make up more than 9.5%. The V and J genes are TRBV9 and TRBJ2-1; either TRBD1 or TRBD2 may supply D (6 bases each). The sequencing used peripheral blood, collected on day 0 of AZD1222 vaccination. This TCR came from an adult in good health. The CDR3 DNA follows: TGTGCCAGCAGGAGGGGGACGGGAGACGAGCAGTTCTTC. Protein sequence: CASRRGTGDEQFF.